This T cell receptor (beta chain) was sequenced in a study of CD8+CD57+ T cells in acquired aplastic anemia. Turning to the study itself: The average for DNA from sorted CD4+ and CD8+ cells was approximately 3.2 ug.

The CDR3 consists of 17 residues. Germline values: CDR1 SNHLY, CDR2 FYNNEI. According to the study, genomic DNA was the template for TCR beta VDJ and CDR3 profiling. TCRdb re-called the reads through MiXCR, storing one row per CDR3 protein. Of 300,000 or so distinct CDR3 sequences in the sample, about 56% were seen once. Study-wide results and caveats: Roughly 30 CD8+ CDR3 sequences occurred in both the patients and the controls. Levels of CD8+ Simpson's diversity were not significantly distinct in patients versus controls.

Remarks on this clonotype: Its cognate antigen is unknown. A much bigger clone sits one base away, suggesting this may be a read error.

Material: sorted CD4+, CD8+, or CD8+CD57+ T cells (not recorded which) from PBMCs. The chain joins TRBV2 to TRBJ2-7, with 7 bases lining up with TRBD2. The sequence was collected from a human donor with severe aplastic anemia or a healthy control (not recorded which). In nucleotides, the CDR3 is TGTGCCAGCAGTGAAAGGTCGGGAGGCAGGACTTCGGCCGAGCGGTACTTC. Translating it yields CASSERSGGRTSAERYF.